A single T cell receptor (beta chain) is shown here with its context. Its antigen is unidentified. This entry is derived from a study of cytomegalovirus exposure and HLA in healthy donors. The overall study: Earlier findings included roughly 120 million unique TCR beta sequences obtained from around 180 million T cells.

A multiplex PCR was run with 60 Vbeta primers and 13 Jbeta primers. The data were produced by immunoSEQ multiplex PCR, yet TCRdb's version contains in-frame clones alone and is incomplete. The sample carries about 140,000 clones, roughly 73% recorded once. Germline CDR1 reads SGHNT; CDR2 reads YENEEA. V was cut by 3 bases and J by 0 bases, with 5 bases left in between. The CDR3 spans 13 residues. Though nominally healthy at sampling, donors likely had unrecorded immune exposures. Whole-study findings and limits: Per a later analysis, HLA-associated TCR beta chains showed more clonal expansion than other, equally common TCR beta chains.

The TCR comes from a man aged 18-30 years in good health and CMV-seropositive. The rearrangement uses TRBV11-3 and TRBJ1-1; D not resolved. Sequencing was done on a sample of PBMCs. CDR3 sequence (DNA): TGTGCCAGCAGCTTGAGGATGAACACTGAAGCTTTCTTT. It specifies CASSLRMNTEAFF.